Sequencing of this T cell receptor beta chain was carried out in a study of CDR3 diversity in severe acne. The CDR3 covers 12 residues. The V gene's germline CDR1 is SQVTM and CDR2 ANQGSEA. V was cut by 1 base and J by 2 bases, with 6 bases left in between. MiXCR, applied by TCRdb to the PCR reads, yields one record per CDR3 protein. This table has more than 70,000 distinct CDR3 sequences, under 55% appearing once. The sequenced sample was blood. The clonotype originates from a male donor with severe acne vulgaris. This chain connects TRBV29-1 to TRBJ2-7; no definite D call. The CDR3 DNA reads TGCAGCGTTGAAGGCAGGCCCTACGAGCAGTACTTC. It codes for CSVEGRPYEQYF.